The 2 T cell receptor beta chains reported below all come from one sample, sequenced in a study of blood T cell repertoires in COVID-19. Here immunoSEQ multiplex PCR was the method, and the copy in TCRdb shows in-frame clones only, minus some. The sample records roughly 130,000 clones, roughly 80% being singletons. Sequencing was done on a sample of peripheral blood. The receptors were gathered from a woman of 80 years or more with acute or convalescent COVID-19.

V gene TRBV19 combines with J gene TRBJ2-3, with 8 bases lining up with TRBD2. The CDR3 runs to 14 residues. V lost 2 bases and J lost 5; bases outside the gene matches: 3. Germline values: CDR1 LNHDA, CDR2 SQIVND (reference sequence). Here the CDR3 reads CASSIRGGRDTQYF. DNA of the CDR3: TGTGCCAGTAGTATACGGGGGGGGAGAGATACGCAGTATTTT.

V is TRBV5-4 and J is TRBJ1-6, with TRBD1 identical over 8 bases. Trimming cost V 4 bases and J 9 bases; bases outside gene matches: 9. This CDR3 has 15 residues. Germline-derived CDR1 and CDR2 are SGHNT and YYREEE (reference sequence). CDR3 protein: CASSTRQGSISPLHF. The CDR3 nucleotides are TGTGCCAGCAGCACCAGACAGGGGTCAATTTCACCCCTCCACTTT.